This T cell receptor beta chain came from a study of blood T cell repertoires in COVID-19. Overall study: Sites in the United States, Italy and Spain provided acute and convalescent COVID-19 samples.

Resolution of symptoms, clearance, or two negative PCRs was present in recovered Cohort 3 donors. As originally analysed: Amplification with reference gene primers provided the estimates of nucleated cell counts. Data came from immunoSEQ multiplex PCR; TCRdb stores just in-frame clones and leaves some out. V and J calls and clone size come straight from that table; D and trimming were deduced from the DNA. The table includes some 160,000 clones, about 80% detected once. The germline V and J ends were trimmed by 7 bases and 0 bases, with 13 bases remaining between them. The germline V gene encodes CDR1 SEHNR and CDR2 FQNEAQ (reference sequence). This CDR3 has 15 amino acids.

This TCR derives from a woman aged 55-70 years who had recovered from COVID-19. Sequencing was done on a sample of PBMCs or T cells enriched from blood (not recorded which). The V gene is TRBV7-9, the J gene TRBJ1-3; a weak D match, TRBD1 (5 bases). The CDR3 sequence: CASIGRGSSGNTIYF. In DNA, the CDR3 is TGTGCCAGCATTGGGAGGGGTAGCTCTGGAAACACCATATATTTT.